These 24 T cell receptor beta chains were all obtained from the same sample, sequenced in a study of response to subunit inactivated influenza vaccine. TCRdb reprocessed the RT-PCR reads with MiXCR, giving one entry per CDR3 protein. The top ten clones hold about an eighth of a sample with roughly 570,000 distinct CDR3 sequences, around 13% of them seen once. The sample in question was PBMCs from blood, obtained roughly 48 days after vaccination. The source is a man in his forties or fifties who received an inactivated influenza vaccine.

This clonotype was found a few times. The chain uses TRBV29-1 and TRBJ1-1, with 12 nucleotides matching TRBD1. The ends lost 3 bases at V and 6 bases at J; junction bases unmatched: 8. The CDR3 is made up of 15 amino acids. Germline loops: CDR1 SQVTM, CDR2 ANQGSEA. CDR3 sequence reads: CSVELWDRGLPEAFF. The CDR3, as DNA: TGCAGCGTTGAGTTATGGGACAGGGGGCTCCCTGAAGCTTTCTTT.

In this sample, this clonotype turned up a few times. The CDR3 spells CASSAMGTGVAGELFF. In DNA, the CDR3 is TGTGCCAGCAGCGCAATGGGGACAGGGGTAGCCGGGGAGCTGTTTTTT. The chain links TRBV7-2 to TRBJ2-2, with 10 bases fitting TRBD1. Losses at the gene ends were 5 bases for V and 6 bases for J; bases not matched to a gene: 9. The CDR3 has 16 residues. Germline CDR1 reads SGHTA; CDR2 reads FQGNSA.

This clonotype has only a few counts. The gene calls are TRBV12-3 or TRBV12-4 and TRBJ1-3, with 8 positions matching TRBD1. The V gene end was trimmed by 5 bases and the J gene end by 0 bases; junction bases not matched to a gene: 9. The CDR3 is made up of 17 amino acids. CDR3 in DNA: TGTGCCAGCAGTCAACCGGACAGGGCAAGCTCTGGAAACACCATATATTTT. Its protein product is CASSQPDRASSGNTIYF.

The chain uses TRBV24-1 and TRBJ2-1, with D possibly matching TRBD2 (6 bases). Germline loops: CDR1 KGHDR, CDR2 SFDVKD. V was pared by 5 bases and J by 4 bases, with 11 bases between. The CDR3 length is 14 residues. In nucleotides, the CDR3 is TGTGCCACCAGTGGTAGGGACTTTTACAATGAGCAGTTCTTC. Encoded protein: CATSGRDFYNEQFF.

At least ten counts were recorded for this clonotype. The genes are TRBV12-3 or TRBV12-4 and TRBJ2-2; TRBD2 matches 8 bases. V shed 5 bases, J shed 3 bases, and the junction held 8 bases outside the gene matches. CDR3 size: 16 residues. CDR3 in DNA: TGTGCCAGCAGTCTCTACCCCGGGAGGGACACCGGGGAGCTGTTTTTT. Protein sequence: CASSLYPGRDTGELFF.

The chain combines TRBV3-1 with TRBJ2-2, with D perhaps matching TRBD1 (5 bases). The germline V gene has CDR1 LGHDT and CDR2 YNNKEL (reference sequence). The length of the CDR3 is 13 residues. The ends were cut back, 5 bases at V and 13 bases at J, with 17 bases in the middle. The CDR3 here is CASSSWSAQGLFF. CDR3 nucleotide sequence: TGTGCCAGCAGCTCCTGGTCCGCTCAGGGGCTGTTTTTT. Together with reference TRBV3-1 and TRBJ2-2, the CDR3 gives the full variable domain: DTAVSQTPKYLVTQMGNDKSIKCEQNLGHDTMYWYKQDSKKFLKIMFSYNNKELIINETVPNRFSPKSPDKAHLNLHINSLELGDSAVYFCASSSWSAQGLFFGEGSRLTVL.

The chain links TRBV28 to TRBJ1-1; the match to TRBD1 covers 9 bases. V lost 4 bases, J lost 4 bases, and 7 bases stayed unmatched. Per germline, CDR1 MDHEN and CDR2 SYDVKM. This CDR3 has 15 amino acids. The CDR3 reads CASSSGGQGSTEAFF. The CDR3 DNA is TGTGCCAGCAGTTCTGGGGGACAGGGCAGCACTGAAGCTTTCTTT.

There are many counts of this clonotype. CDR3 amino acids: CATSREGGVVRADTQYF. DNA for the CDR3: TGTGCCACCAGCAGAGAAGGGGGGGTGGTCAGGGCAGATACGCAGTATTTT. V is TRBV15 and J is TRBJ2-3; D possibly corresponds to TRBD2 (7 bases). There are 17 residues in the CDR3. The V end lost 0 bases, the J end lost 4 bases, and 17 bases lay between the germline ends. Germline-derived CDR1 and CDR2 are LNHNV and YYDKDF (reference sequence).

The rearrangement links TRBV20-1 to TRBJ2-2, with 14 bases identical to TRBD2. J gave up 6 bases and V 2 bases, and 8 bases lay outside the gene matches. This CDR3 is built from 17 residues. Germline V CDR1 and CDR2: DFQATT, SNEGSKA (reference sequence). DNA of the CDR3: TGCAGTGCTAGAAGACTAGCGGGAGGGCCCTTCCCCGGGGAGCTGTTTTTT. It yields the protein CSARRLAGGPFPGELFF.

The chain is built from TRBV4-1 and TRBJ2-2; 9 bases are shared with TRBD2. The CDR3 is made up of 16 amino acids. Per the germline V gene, CDR1 is MGHRA and CDR2 is YSYEKL. Unmatched junction bases numbered 10, after V lost 2 bases and J lost 9 bases. The CDR3 is CASSQLLAGKDRELFF. The CDR3 coding sequence is TGCGCCAGCAGCCAACTCCTAGCGGGGAAGGACAGGGAGCTGTTTTTT.

This clonotype was seen many times. The chain carries TRBV12-3 or TRBV12-4 and TRBJ1-1; the D is unclear. The CDR3 consists of 14 residues. V was pared by 1 base and J by 3 bases, with 9 bases between. The CDR3 spells CASSLVKGYTEAFF. CDR3 sequence (DNA): TGTGCCAGCAGTTTAGTAAAGGGTTACACTGAAGCTTTCTTT.

This clonotype was found many times. The chain is built from TRBV10-3 and TRBJ1-2; D is undetermined. The CDR3 has 14 amino acids. Looked up from germline, CDR1 is ENHRY and CDR2 is SYGVKD. The germline V and J ends were trimmed by 2 bases and 0 bases, with 7 bases remaining between them. Here the CDR3 DNA reads TGTGCCATCAGTGAGGTCACCTCTAACTATGGCTACACCTTC. Translation: CAISEVTSNYGYTF.

The chain combines TRBV30 with TRBJ2-2; D is perhaps TRBD1 (5 bases). Between the trimmed V and J ends, which lost 5 bases and 1 base, there was a span of 5 bases. This CDR3 is built from 12 residues. In germline, CDR1 is GTSNPN, CDR2 SVGIG (reference sequence). The CDR3 here is CAWGQNTGELFF. CDR3 sequence (DNA): TGTGCCTGGGGACAGAACACCGGGGAGCTGTTTTTT.

V is TRBV24-1 and J is TRBJ2-3; 9 positions match TRBD2. CDR3 length equals 16 residues. V lost 3 bases to trimming and J lost 4 bases; unmatched junction nucleotides: 7. Germline lookup yields CDR1 KGHDR and CDR2 SFDVKD. The CDR3 spells CATSDPLAGGPDTQYF. Written as DNA, the CDR3 is TGTGCCACCAGTGATCCTCTGGCGGGGGGGCCAGATACGCAGTATTTT.

This clonotype appeared a single time. This rearrangement joins TRBV5-1 to TRBJ1-4; D is perhaps TRBD1 (5 bases). V shed 4 bases and J shed 8 bases, with 18 bases lying between them. This CDR3 is built from 15 residues. Germline loops: CDR1 SGHRS, CDR2 YFSETQ. The CDR3 nucleotides are TGCGCCAGCAGCCGGGACCGCGATACGGTAGAAAAACTGTTTTTT. This sequence encodes CASSRDRDTVEKLFF.

This clonotype was seen a few times. Here the CDR3 reads CSARDEYNEQFF. CDR3 nucleotide sequence: TGCAGTGCTAGAGATGAGTACAATGAGCAGTTCTTC. The chain joins TRBV20-1 to TRBJ2-1; D not resolved. Trimming took 0 bases from V and 4 from J, leaving 4 bases between them. This CDR3 has 12 residues. Germline assignment: CDR1 DFQATT and CDR2 SNEGSKA (reference sequence).

J is TRBJ2-1 and V is TRBV5-1; 14 bases are a match to TRBD2. The CDR3 contains 16 residues. The germline CDR1 and CDR2 sequences are SGHRS and YFSETQ. V gave up 3 bases and J gave up 9 bases; unmatched junction bases: 8. CDR3 region: CASSSTGTSGSGEQFF. CDR3 bases: TGCGCCAGCAGCTCGACCGGGACTAGCGGGAGCGGTGAGCAGTTCTTC.

This clonotype occurred many times. V usage is TRBV7-9 and J usage is TRBJ2-1; D call uncertain. The germline V and J ends were trimmed by 5 bases and 6 bases, with 5 bases remaining between them. Germline CDR1 is SEHNR and CDR2 is FQNEAQ (reference sequence). The CDR3 covers 11 residues. CDR3 bases: TGTGCCAGCAGCCCAGCCAATGAGCAGTTCTTC. Encoded protein: CASSPANEQFF.

A few counts support this clonotype. The chain has TRBV9 and TRBJ2-1; 8 bases fit TRBD1. The trim removed 1 base at V and 4 bases at J, leaving 7 bases unmatched. Germline V CDR1 and CDR2: SGDLS, YYNGEE. The length of the CDR3 is 16 residues. The CDR3 region is CASSVSQGARYNEQFF. CDR3 sequence (DNA): TGTGCCAGCAGCGTATCTCAGGGGGCGAGGTACAATGAGCAGTTCTTC.

This clonotype was seen a few times. The chain recombines TRBV6-1 with TRBJ1-3; D uncertain. Trimming took 8 bases from V and 4 from J, leaving 21 bases between them. The V gene's germline CDR1 is MNHNS and CDR2 SASEGT. This CDR3 is built from 16 residues. In DNA form, the CDR3 reads TGTGCCAGCGGGAGGGCATTTCCCCTTTCAGGAAACACCATATATTTT. It codes for CASGRAFPLSGNTIYF.

This clonotype was found a few times. The chain recombines TRBV6-5 with TRBJ2-7; D may match TRBD1 or TRBD2 (5 bases each). Trimming pared 0 bases from V and 2 bases from J, leaving 14 bases between. CDR3 length: 16 residues. CDR1 is MNHEY and CDR2 is SVGAGI in the germline V gene. CDR3 bases: TGTGCCAGCAGTTACTCGTCGGGGCAGCTAACCTACGAGCAGTACTTC. Residues: CASSYSSGQLTYEQYF.

This clonotype was counted many times. The CDR3 loop reads CASRLGLAVRETQYF. Written as DNA, the CDR3 is TGTGCCAGCAGACTCGGACTAGCGGTGAGGGAGACCCAGTACTTC. The chain recombines TRBV28 with TRBJ2-5; 10 positions match TRBD2. After removal of 6 bases from V and 5 bases from J, the junction contained 9 bases not matched to a gene. The CDR3 extends over 15 amino acids. Germline V lookup: CDR1 MDHEN, CDR2 SYDVKM.

Concerning this clonotype itself: This may be a read error, as it is one base from a much larger clone. This rearrangement joins TRBV20-1 to TRBJ2-5, with TRBD1 identical over 7 bases. The CDR3 consists of 13 residues. J lost 7 bases, V lost 6 bases, and 11 bases had no gene match. The germline gives CDR1 DFQATT, CDR2 SNEGSKA (reference sequence). The DNA of the CDR3 is TGCAGTGCAAAGGGCAGGGGGAGTGTGACCCAGTACTTC. Amino acids: CSAKGRGSVTQYF.

This clonotype was detected a few times. The chain carries TRBV27 and TRBJ1-2; 7 bases map to TRBD1. CDR3 size: 17 residues. J lost 5 bases, V lost 6 bases, and 18 bases had no gene match. Germline CDR1 is MNHEY and CDR2 is SMNVEV (reference sequence). The DNA for the CDR3 is TGTGCCAGCAGAGAGGCGCCTACAGGGGCCCCGGGATATGGCTACACCTTC. Encoded protein: CASREAPTGAPGYGYTF.